Listed below are T cell receptor beta chains from one sample, sequenced in a study of T cell changes during pregnancy in multiple sclerosis. This table comes from immunoSEQ multiplex PCR, and its TCRdb copy is limited to in-frame clones, with some not included. The table lists 41,000 or so clones, 90% of them singletons. This sample comprised CD8+ T cells from peripheral blood mononuclear cells, obtained in the third trimester of pregnancy. The receptors here all came from a female donor with multiple sclerosis, enrolled in a pregnancy study. Both conserved end residues are part of each CDR3. The D gene is left open where the match is weak. Rows give clone size only sometimes, using once, few, many, or a class for an expanded clone.

clone_size: NA; d_call: NA; v_call: TRBV11-2; j_call: TRBJ1-1; cdr3_nt: TGTGCCAGCAGCTTCGTTGGTTACGGGGTGAACACTGAAGCTTTCTTT; cdr3_aa: CASSFVGYGVNTEAFF
clone_size: NA; d_call: TRBD1; v_call: TRBV10-2; j_call: TRBJ1-1; cdr3_nt: TGCGCCAGCAGTTACTCAGGGGGATTCACTGAAGCTTTCTTT; cdr3_aa: CASSYSGGFTEAFF
clone_size: NA; d_call: NA; v_call: TRBV27; j_call: TRBJ2-7; cdr3_nt: TGTGCCAGCAGAACCCTGGGGGGATCCTACGAGCAGTACTTC; cdr3_aa: CASRTLGGSYEQYF
clone_size: NA; d_call: NA; v_call: TRBV4-1; j_call: TRBJ2-7; cdr3_nt: TGCGCCAGCAGCCAAACCCTAGGGGGTGCCGAGCAGTACTTC; cdr3_aa: CASSQTLGGAEQYF
clone_size: NA; d_call: NA; v_call: TRBV11-3; j_call: TRBJ2-7; cdr3_nt: TGTGCCAGCAGCTTATTGGCCAACTACGAGCAGTACTTC; cdr3_aa: CASSLLANYEQYF
clone_size: NA; d_call: NA; v_call: TRBV29-1; j_call: TRBJ1-2; cdr3_nt: TGCAGCGTTGAAGATGATAGGCAGCTTCGGGGTTCTAACTATGGCTACACCTTC; cdr3_aa: CSVEDDRQLRGSNYGYTF
clone_size: NA; d_call: TRBD1; v_call: TRBV4-3; j_call: TRBJ1-2; cdr3_nt: TGCGCCAGCAGCCAAGAGACAGGGGTGAAGTATGGCTACACCTTC; cdr3_aa: CASSQETGVKYGYTF
clone_size: NA; d_call: TRBD1; v_call: TRBV11-2; j_call: TRBJ2-1; cdr3_nt: TGTGCCAGCAGCTTGGGACCAGGGACAGGGAAGGGCCATGAGCAGTTCTTC; cdr3_aa: CASSLGPGTGKGHEQFF
clone_size: once; d_call: NA; v_call: TRBV2; j_call: TRBJ1-1; cdr3_nt: TGTGCCAGCAGTGACAGCGGGGGCCTGAACACTGAAGCTTTCTTT; cdr3_aa: CASSDSGGLNTEAFF
clone_size: NA; d_call: NA; v_call: TRBV5-1; j_call: TRBJ2-7; cdr3_nt: TGCGCCAGCAGCTTAGGGACTGCACCCTACGAGCAGTACTTC; cdr3_aa: CASSLGTAPYEQYF
clone_size: NA; d_call: TRBD1; v_call: TRBV27; j_call: TRBJ2-7; cdr3_nt: TGTGCCAGCAGTTTCTCCGGGACAGATTACGAGCAGTACTTC; cdr3_aa: CASSFSGTDYEQYF
clone_size: medium-sized; d_call: TRBD1; v_call: TRBV28; j_call: TRBJ1-2; cdr3_nt: TGTGCCAGCAGTTCAGGGGGTGAAGGCTACACCTTC; cdr3_aa: CASSSGGEGYTF
clone_size: NA; d_call: NA; v_call: TRBV5-6; j_call: TRBJ2-2; cdr3_nt: TGTGCCAGCAGCTTGGCCGCGAGGACTAACACCGGGGAGCTGTTTTTT; cdr3_aa: CASSLAARTNTGELFF
clone_size: NA; d_call: NA; v_call: TRBV27; j_call: TRBJ1-2; cdr3_nt: TGTGCCAGCAGTCCGGACAGCAGCTATGGCTACACCTTC; cdr3_aa: CASSPDSSYGYTF
clone_size: NA; d_call: TRBD1; v_call: TRBV5-1; j_call: TRBJ2-1; cdr3_nt: TGCGCCAGCAGCCCTCAGGACAGGGTGGATGAGCAGTTCTTC; cdr3_aa: CASSPQDRVDEQFF
clone_size: NA; d_call: NA; v_call: TRBV9; j_call: TRBJ2-7; cdr3_nt: TGTGCCAGCAGCGCCGGGTTTCTTTCCTACGAGCAGTACTTC; cdr3_aa: CASSAGFLSYEQYF
clone_size: NA; d_call: TRBD2; v_call: TRBV9; j_call: TRBJ2-7; cdr3_nt: TGTGCCAGCAGCGCGACTAGCGGGAACGAGCAGTACTTC; cdr3_aa: CASSATSGNEQYF
clone_size: NA; d_call: TRBD2; v_call: TRBV5-6; j_call: TRBJ2-2; cdr3_nt: TGTGCCAGCAGCTTGTTGCGGGGGAGTACCGGGGAGCTGTTTTTT; cdr3_aa: CASSLLRGSTGELFF
clone_size: NA; d_call: TRBD1; v_call: TRBV27; j_call: TRBJ2-1; cdr3_nt: TGTGCCAGCAGTTTAGGGACAGGGACTGCCTACAATGAGCAGTTCTTC; cdr3_aa: CASSLGTGTAYNEQFF
clone_size: NA; d_call: NA; v_call: TRBV19; j_call: TRBJ2-7; cdr3_nt: TGTGCCAGTAGTAGGACAGTCGACAACGAGCAGTACTTC; cdr3_aa: CASSRTVDNEQYF
clone_size: once; d_call: NA; v_call: TRBV15; j_call: TRBJ2-7; cdr3_nt: TGTGCCACCAGCGAAACAGGGTACTACGAGCAGTACTTC; cdr3_aa: CATSETGYYEQYF
clone_size: NA; d_call: TRBD2; v_call: TRBV11-2; j_call: TRBJ2-1; cdr3_nt: TGTGCCAGCAGGACAGCCGACCCACTAGCGGGGGGAAGCAATGAGCAGTTCTTC; cdr3_aa: CASRTADPLAGGSNEQFF
clone_size: few; d_call: TRBD1; v_call: TRBV4-2; j_call: TRBJ1-1; cdr3_nt: TGTGCCAGCAGCCAAGATCTTGGAGGGGGCGGCACTGAAGCTTTCTTT; cdr3_aa: CASSQDLGGGGTEAFF
clone_size: NA; d_call: TRBD1; v_call: TRBV7-9; j_call: TRBJ2-1; cdr3_nt: TGTGCCAGCAGCCGGGACAGGAGAAATGTCTCCTACAATGAGCAGTTCTTC; cdr3_aa: CASSRDRRNVSYNEQFF
clone_size: NA; d_call: NA; v_call: TRBV2; j_call: TRBJ2-1; cdr3_nt: TGTGCCAGCAGTGATCCTCGACAGCGCGCAACCTCCTACAATGAGCAGTTCTTC; cdr3_aa: CASSDPRQRATSYNEQFF
clone_size: NA; d_call: NA; v_call: TRBV27; j_call: TRBJ2-5; cdr3_nt: TGTGCCAGCAGTTTAAGGGGGGAGACCCAGTACTTC; cdr3_aa: CASSLRGETQYF
clone_size: NA; d_call: NA; v_call: TRBV25-1; j_call: TRBJ1-1; cdr3_nt: TGTGCCAGCAGTGAAAATCTGGGGCCCGGAAGGGGAGCTTTCTTT; cdr3_aa: CASSENLGPGRGAFF
clone_size: NA; d_call: NA; v_call: TRBV7-9; j_call: TRBJ1-1; cdr3_nt: TGTGCCAGCAGCTTAGCGGCGGCAGAAGCTTTCTTT; cdr3_aa: CASSLAAAEAFF
clone_size: NA; d_call: TRBD2; v_call: TRBV7-9; j_call: TRBJ2-1; cdr3_nt: TGTGCCAGCAGCTCCGGGACTAGCGGGAGCCATGAGCAGTTCTTC; cdr3_aa: CASSSGTSGSHEQFF
clone_size: NA; d_call: NA; v_call: TRBV28; j_call: TRBJ2-7; cdr3_nt: TGTGCCAGCAGTTTCGAGAGCTCCTACGAGCAGTACTTC; cdr3_aa: CASSFESSYEQYF
clone_size: NA; d_call: TRBD2; v_call: TRBV28; j_call: TRBJ2-1; cdr3_nt: TGTGCCAGCAGTTTAACCCTAGCGGGAGGCAATGAGCAGTTCTTC; cdr3_aa: CASSLTLAGGNEQFF
clone_size: NA; d_call: TRBD2; v_call: TRBV19; j_call: TRBJ2-1; cdr3_nt: TGTGCCAGTAGTATAGAAGGACTAGCGGGAGGGATAAATGAGCAGTTCTTC; cdr3_aa: CASSIEGLAGGINEQFF
clone_size: NA; d_call: NA; v_call: TRBV5-1; j_call: TRBJ2-3; cdr3_nt: TGCGCCAGCAGCCCTGGGGCGGGGGCGGGAGATACGCAGTATTTT; cdr3_aa: CASSPGAGAGDTQYF
clone_size: NA; d_call: NA; v_call: TRBV29-1; j_call: TRBJ1-1; cdr3_nt: TGCAGCGCCACAACAGGGTTGACTGAAGCTTTCTTT; cdr3_aa: CSATTGLTEAFF
clone_size: NA; d_call: TRBD1; v_call: TRBV6-6; j_call: TRBJ2-5; cdr3_nt: TGTGCCAGCAGTTACTCGGGACAGGGAGAGACCCAGTACTTC; cdr3_aa: CASSYSGQGETQYF
clone_size: NA; d_call: NA; v_call: TRBV13; j_call: TRBJ1-1; cdr3_nt: TGTGCCAGCAGCTTAGCGGCGGAGAACACTGAAGCTTTCTTT; cdr3_aa: CASSLAAENTEAFF
clone_size: NA; d_call: NA; v_call: TRBV27; j_call: TRBJ2-1; cdr3_nt: TGTGCCAGCAGTTTATGGGCCACAAGCAATGAGCAGTTCTTC; cdr3_aa: CASSLWATSNEQFF
clone_size: NA; d_call: TRBD1; v_call: TRBV5-1; j_call: TRBJ1-4; cdr3_nt: TGCGCCAGCAGCTGGGGGACAGGCGGTGAAAAACTGTTTTTT; cdr3_aa: CASSWGTGGEKLFF
clone_size: NA; d_call: TRBD2; v_call: TRBV5-1; j_call: TRBJ2-1; cdr3_nt: TGCGCCAGCAGCTATACTAGCGGAACCTACAATGAGCAGTTCTTC; cdr3_aa: CASSYTSGTYNEQFF
clone_size: few; d_call: TRBD1; v_call: TRBV5-1; j_call: TRBJ2-7; cdr3_nt: TGCGCCAGCAGCTTGGGACAGGGGGTCTACTTC; cdr3_aa: CASSLGQGVYF
clone_size: NA; d_call: NA; v_call: TRBV9; j_call: TRBJ2-5; cdr3_nt: TGTGCCAGCAGCGTAGATCGCGGTCCACGGGAGACCCAGTACTTC; cdr3_aa: CASSVDRGPRETQYF
clone_size: few; d_call: TRBD2; v_call: TRBV6-4; j_call: TRBJ2-3; cdr3_nt: TGTGCCAGCAGTTCCACCTATAAGACTAGCGGGGGAGTAGATACGCAGTATTTT; cdr3_aa: CASSSTYKTSGGVDTQYF
clone_size: NA; d_call: TRBD1; v_call: TRBV19; j_call: TRBJ1-5; cdr3_nt: TGTGCCAGTAACCCCCCAGGACAGGGGGTCAATCAGCCCCAGCATTTT; cdr3_aa: CASNPPGQGVNQPQHF
clone_size: NA; d_call: TRBD2; v_call: TRBV5-1; j_call: TRBJ2-7; cdr3_nt: TGCGCCAGCAGCTTGGTAGCGGGGGAAGCCTACGAGCAGTACTTC; cdr3_aa: CASSLVAGEAYEQYF
clone_size: NA; d_call: NA; v_call: TRBV7-3; j_call: TRBJ1-3; cdr3_nt: TGTGCCAGCAGCCCCGACGGGAACACCATATATTTT; cdr3_aa: CASSPDGNTIYF
clone_size: NA; d_call: TRBD2; v_call: TRBV5-6; j_call: TRBJ2-5; cdr3_nt: TGTGCCAGCAGCTATCGGGAGGTGCAGACCCAGTACTTC; cdr3_aa: CASSYREVQTQYF
clone_size: NA; d_call: TRBD2; v_call: TRBV4-1; j_call: TRBJ2-7; cdr3_nt: TGCGCCAGCAGCCAAGGTCCCTTAGCGGGACCGTCCTACGAGCAGTACTTC; cdr3_aa: CASSQGPLAGPSYEQYF
clone_size: NA; d_call: NA; v_call: TRBV21-1; j_call: TRBJ2-7; cdr3_nt: TGTGCCAGCAGCAAAGGGGTCAGGGGGAGGTACGAGCAGTACTTC; cdr3_aa: CASSKGVRGRYEQYF
clone_size: NA; d_call: TRBD1; v_call: TRBV7-9; j_call: TRBJ2-1; cdr3_nt: TGTGCCAGCAGCTCCTCCCAGGGGGCCTCCTACAATGAGCAGTTCTTC; cdr3_aa: CASSSSQGASYNEQFF
clone_size: NA; d_call: TRBD1; v_call: TRBV5-6; j_call: TRBJ2-1; cdr3_nt: TGTGCCAGCAGCTTATCCCGCGGACAGGGGTTTTCCAATGAGCAGTTCTTC; cdr3_aa: CASSLSRGQGFSNEQFF